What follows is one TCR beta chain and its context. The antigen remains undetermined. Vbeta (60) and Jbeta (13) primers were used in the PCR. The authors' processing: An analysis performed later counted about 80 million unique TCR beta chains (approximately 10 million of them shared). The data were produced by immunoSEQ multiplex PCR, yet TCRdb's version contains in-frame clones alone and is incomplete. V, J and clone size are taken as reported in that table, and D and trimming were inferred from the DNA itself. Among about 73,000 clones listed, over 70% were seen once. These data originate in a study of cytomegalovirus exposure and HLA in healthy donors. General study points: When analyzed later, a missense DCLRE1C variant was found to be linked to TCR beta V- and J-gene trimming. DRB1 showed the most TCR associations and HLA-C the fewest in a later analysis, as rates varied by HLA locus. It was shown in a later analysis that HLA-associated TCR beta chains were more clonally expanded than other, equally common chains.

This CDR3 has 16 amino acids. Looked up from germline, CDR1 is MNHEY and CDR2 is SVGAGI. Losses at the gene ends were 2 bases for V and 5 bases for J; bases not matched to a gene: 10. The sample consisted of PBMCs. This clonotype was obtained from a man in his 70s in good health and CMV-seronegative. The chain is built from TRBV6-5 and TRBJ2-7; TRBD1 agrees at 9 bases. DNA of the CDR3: TGTGCCAGCAGTTACACCAGTACAGGGGGCGCCAACGAGCAGTACTTC. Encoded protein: CASSYTSTGGANEQYF.